Here is one T cell receptor (beta chain) with its context. Its antigen is not known. Germline loops: CDR1 MNHNS, CDR2 SASEGT. The CDR3 contains 17 residues. Trimming removed 0 bases at V and 4 bases at J, with 16 bases between. The data are from a study of T cell responses to AZD1222 COVID-19 vaccine. Regarding the study as a whole: Spike-specific TCR breadth and depth rose after two AZD1222 doses. At 160-218 and 743-854, vaccine-associated CD4 TCRs were dominant, and they spanned spike.

TCRdb's table, derived via immunoSEQ multiplex PCR, lists solely in-frame clones and lacks some. The sample includes 130,000 to 150,000 clones, over 85% of them seen just once. This specimen was peripheral blood, taken on day 0 of AZD1222 vaccination. This TCR was recovered from an adult in good health. This rearrangement joins TRBV6-1 to TRBJ1-3; perhaps TRBD1 as D (5 bases). The CDR3 DNA reads TGTGCCAGCAGTGAAGCAACGACAGTCATTTTCGGAAACACCATATATTTT. Translation: CASSEATTVIFGNTIYF.